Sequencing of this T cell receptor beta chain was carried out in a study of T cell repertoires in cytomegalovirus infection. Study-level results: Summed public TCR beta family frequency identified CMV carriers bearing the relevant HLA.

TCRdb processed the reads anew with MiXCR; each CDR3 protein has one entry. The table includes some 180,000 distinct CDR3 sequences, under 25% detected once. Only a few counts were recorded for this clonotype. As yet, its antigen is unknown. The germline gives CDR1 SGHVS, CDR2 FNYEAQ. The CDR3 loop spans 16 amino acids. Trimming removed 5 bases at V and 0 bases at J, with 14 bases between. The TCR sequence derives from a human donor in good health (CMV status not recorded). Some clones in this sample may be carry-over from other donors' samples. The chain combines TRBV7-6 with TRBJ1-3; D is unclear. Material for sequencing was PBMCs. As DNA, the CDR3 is TGTGCCAGCAGCGGCTCCTCATGGAACTCTGGAAACACCATATATTTT. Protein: CASSGSSWNSGNTIYF.